This T cell receptor (beta chain) derives from a study of cytomegalovirus exposure and HLA in healthy donors. Points from the study as a whole: Researchers reported in a later analysis that common viral pathogens appeared linked to several top clusters.

The PCR made use of 60 Vbeta and 13 Jbeta primers. Study processing details: Tens of millions of unique TCR beta chains, 10 million to 13 million of them shared, were counted by a later analysis. Measured with immunoSEQ multiplex PCR; TCRdb has only the in-frame clones, and not every one. V and J calls and clone size are copied from that table; D and trimming were computed from the DNA. The data hold some 140,000 clones, with under 80% observed a single time. V shed 2 bases and J 6 bases; nucleotides not matched to a gene: 7. Germline loops: CDR1 LGHNA, CDR2 YNFKEQ. The CDR3 length is 14 residues. As to this clone: What it binds is not known.

This TCR came from a man aged 30-40 years in good health and CMV-seronegative. V usage is TRBV4-2 and J usage is TRBJ2-7, with 7 bases that match TRBD2. Sequenced input: PBMCs. The CDR3 region is CASSQPGGLSEQYF. The CDR3 bases are TGTGCCAGCAGCCAACCCGGGGGACTATCCGAGCAGTACTTC.